These 10 T cell receptor beta chains originate from one sample sequenced in a study of T-cell memory formation after mild COVID-19. TCRdb re-called the 5' RACE reads through MiXCR, storing one row per CDR3 protein. The table lists around 300,000 distinct CDR3 sequences, roughly 17% of them singletons. Sequencing input: PBMCs or a T cell subset sorted from them (not recorded which). These TCRs come from a man between 18 and 29 years old who had mild COVID-19 (a few samples of this study predate the infection). Cell type and time point are not known.

This clonotype was seen many times. This chain uses TRBV5-1 with TRBJ2-1; 8 bases line up with TRBD1. This CDR3 contains 15 residues. The trim removed 5 bases at V and 4 bases at J, leaving 8 bases unmatched. Germline V CDR1 and CDR2: SGHRS, YFSETQ. In DNA, the CDR3 is TGCGCCAGCAGGACCCTAGGGACAGGATACAATGAGCAGTTCTTC. Translation: CASRTLGTGYNEQFF.

This clonotype was picked up a small number of times. The chain couples TRBV4-3 to TRBJ2-6; possibly TRBD2 for D (5 bases). V was clipped by 1 base and J by 4 bases, with 14 bases between them. This CDR3 is 17 amino acids long. Per the germline V gene, CDR1 is LGHNA and CDR2 is YSLEER. CDR3 DNA sequence: TGCGCCAGCAGCCAAGTCGTCCCTTCGGGAGGGGCCAACGTCCTGACTTTC. This sequence encodes CASSQVVPSGGANVLTF.

Ten or more counts support this clonotype. The chain is built from TRBV5-1 and TRBJ2-1; 10 bases match TRBD2. The CDR3 is 14 amino acids. The V gene's germline CDR1 is SGHRS and CDR2 YFSETQ. The V segment lost 2 bases and the J segment 6 bases; nucleotides outside the gene matches: 2. The CDR3 region is CASSLERGGNEQFF. CDR3 in DNA: TGCGCCAGCAGCTTAGAGCGGGGGGGCAATGAGCAGTTCTTC.

This clonotype has just a few counts. The chain couples TRBV5-4 to TRBJ2-1; possibly TRBD1 for D (6 bases). The germline V and J ends were trimmed by 3 bases and 7 bases, with 11 bases remaining between them. Germline V gene sequence: CDR1 SGHNT, CDR2 YYREEE (reference sequence). The length of the CDR3 is 13 residues. CDR3 nucleotides: TGTGCCAGCAGCTCACAGGGCGGGAATGAGCAGTTCTTC. Translation: CASSSQGGNEQFF.

The J gene is TRBJ1-6, the V gene TRBV28, with TRBD1 matching over 9 bases. Germline V lookup: CDR1 MDHEN, CDR2 SYDVKM. The CDR3 loop spans 15 amino acids. The V and J ends lost 4 bases and 8 bases, in that order; junction bases with no gene match: 6. The chain's CDR3 is CASSSPGQGYSPLHF. CDR3 sequence (DNA): TGTGCCAGCAGTTCGCCGGGACAGGGCTATTCACCCCTCCACTTT.

The chain is built from TRBV28 and TRBJ2-3; 11 bases fit TRBD2. Germline CDR1 reads MDHEN; CDR2 reads SYDVKM. Trimming cost V 6 bases and J 3 bases; bases outside gene matches: 8. The CDR3 is 16 amino acids. CDR3 DNA: TGTGCCAGCAGACCCGCGTGGACTAGCGGGACAGATACGCAGTATTTT. As protein: CASRPAWTSGTDTQYF.

The J gene is TRBJ2-2, the V gene TRBV6-2 or TRBV6-3; 10 bases are a match to TRBD2. Germline values: CDR1 MNHEY, CDR2 SVGEGT. V lost 2 bases, J lost 6 bases, and 15 bases stayed unmatched. This CDR3 contains 19 residues. CDR3 in DNA: TGTGCCAGCAGTTACGGGGCTAGCGGGGGCCAAGGCCCCTCCGGGGAGCTGTTTTTT. Its protein product is CASSYGASGGQGPSGELFF.

This clonotype was seen a few times. The gene calls are TRBV5-4 and TRBJ2-7, with D possibly being TRBD1 or TRBD2 (5 bases each). In germline, CDR1 is SGHNT, CDR2 YYREEE (reference sequence). The CDR3 contains 14 residues. Trimming removed 4 bases at V and 4 bases at J, with 15 bases between. CDR3 nucleotide sequence: TGTGCCAGCAGCCCCGGGACCGAAAGTTACGAGCAGTACTTC. Translation: CASSPGTESYEQYF.

This clonotype turned up a few times. The rearrangement joins TRBV24-1 to TRBJ2-1, with 7 positions matching TRBD2. In germline, CDR1 is KGHDR, CDR2 SFDVKD. The CDR3 is made up of 11 amino acids. Germline trimming cut 10 bases from V and 16 bases from J; bases unmatched to any gene: 12. The CDR3 here is CATGEGLSQFF. CDR3 in DNA: TGTGCCACAGGGGAGGGCTTGTCCCAATTCTTC.

Only a few counts were recorded for this clonotype. The V call is TRBV6-2 or TRBV6-3, the J call TRBJ2-5; D is undetermined. Germline V lookup: CDR1 MNHEY, CDR2 SVGEGT. Between the trimmed V and J ends, which lost 2 bases and 5 bases, there was a span of 15 bases. The CDR3 spans 15 residues. The CDR3 nucleotides read TGTGCCAGCAGTTACACCCCGCTTGTGGGGGAGACCCAGTACTTC. It translates to CASSYTPLVGETQYF.